Described below is a single T cell receptor beta chain sequence and its context. TCRdb keeps only in-frame clones here, not all; method: immunoSEQ multiplex PCR. Of roughly 80,000 clones in the sample, around 92% were seen once. This specimen comes from a study of T cell changes during pregnancy in multiple sclerosis. Germline CDR1 reads SGHDN; CDR2 reads FVKESK. The ends lost 1 base at V and 0 bases at J; junction bases unmatched: 9. The CDR3 is made up of 20 amino acids. J is TRBJ2-2 and V is TRBV14; 12 positions match TRBD2. This TCR was recovered from a female donor with multiple sclerosis, enrolled in a pregnancy study. Sequenced here: peripheral blood, sampled before pregnancy. As DNA, the CDR3 is TGTGCCAGCAGCCAAGTTGACAGACTAGCGGGAGATACGAACACCGGGGAGCTGTTTTTT. Amino acid sequence: CASSQVDRLAGDTNTGELFF. Combining the CDR3 with reference TRBV14 and TRBJ2-2 gives the whole variable domain EAGVTQFPSHSVIEKGQTVTLRCDPISGHDNLYWYRRVMGKEIKFLLHFVKESKQDESGMPNNRFLAERTGGTYSTLKVQPAELEDSGVYFCASSQVDRLAGDTNTGELFFGEGSRLTVL.